The clone carrying this T cell receptor beta chain was observed a few times. This sample was included in a study of T-cell reconstitution after alpha-beta-depleted transplantation in children. Construction of the TCRbeta library involved unique molecular identifiers. MiXCR was run by TCRdb on the PCR reads, yielding one entry per CDR3 protein. Of approximately 270,000 distinct CDR3 sequences in the sample, roughly a quarter were seen once. The germline gives CDR1 DFQATT, CDR2 SNEGSKA (reference sequence). Trimming left V 5 bases short and J 0 bases short, with 20 bases between. This CDR3 region has 16 residues.

The origin of this receptor is a female patient aged 2 to 10 who had a stem cell transplant for congenital amegakaryocytic thrombocytopenia, so the T cells may come from the graft donor. The rearrangement links TRBV20-1 to TRBJ2-7; possibly TRBD1 for D (6 bases). The sequenced sample was PBMCs, mostly from graft donor cells, obtained 360 days after TCRalphabeta/CD19-depleted stem cell transplant. CDR3 nucleotides: TGCAGTGCTCGAAAAAGGGGGACCCTTGACTCCTACGAGCAGTACTTC. It yields the protein CSARKRGTLDSYEQYF.